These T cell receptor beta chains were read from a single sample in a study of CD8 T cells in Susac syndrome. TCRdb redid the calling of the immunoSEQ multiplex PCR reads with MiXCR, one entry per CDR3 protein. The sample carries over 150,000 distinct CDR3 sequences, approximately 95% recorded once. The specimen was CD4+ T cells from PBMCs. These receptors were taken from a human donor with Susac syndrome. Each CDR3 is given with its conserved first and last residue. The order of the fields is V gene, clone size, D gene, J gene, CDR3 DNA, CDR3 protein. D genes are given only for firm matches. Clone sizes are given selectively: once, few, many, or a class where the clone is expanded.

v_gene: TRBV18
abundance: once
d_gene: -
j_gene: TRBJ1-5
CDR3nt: TGTGCCAGCTCACCGACGAGCAATCAGCCCCAGCATTTT
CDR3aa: CASSPTSNQPQHF

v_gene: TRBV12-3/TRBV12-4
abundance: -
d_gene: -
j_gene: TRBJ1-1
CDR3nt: TGTGCCAGCAGATTTTTACAGGGAACCGAAGCTTTCTTT
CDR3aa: CASRFLQGTEAFF

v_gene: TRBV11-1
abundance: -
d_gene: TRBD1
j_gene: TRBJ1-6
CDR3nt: TGTGCCAGCAGCCTCGACCCGACAGGGAGGCCGAATTCACCCCTCCACTTT
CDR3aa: CASSLDPTGRPNSPLHF

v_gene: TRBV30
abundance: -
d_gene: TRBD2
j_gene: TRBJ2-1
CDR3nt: TGTGCCTGGACAACGGGAGGGAACAATGAGCAGTTCTTC
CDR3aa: CAWTTGGNNEQFF

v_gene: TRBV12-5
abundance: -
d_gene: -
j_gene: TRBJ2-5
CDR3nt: TGTGCTAGTGGGAGGGAGACCCAAGAGACCCAGTACTTC
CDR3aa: CASGRETQETQYF

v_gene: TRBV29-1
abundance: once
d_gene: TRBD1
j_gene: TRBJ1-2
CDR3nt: TGCAGCGTTGGGGACAGGGTGCATGGCTACACCTTC
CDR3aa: CSVGDRVHGYTF

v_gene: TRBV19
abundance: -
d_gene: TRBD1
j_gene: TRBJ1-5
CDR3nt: TGTGCCAGTACCGACGGACAGGGAAGGTATCAGCCCCAGCATTTT
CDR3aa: CASTDGQGRYQPQHF

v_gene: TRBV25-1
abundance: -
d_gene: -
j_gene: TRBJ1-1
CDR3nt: TGTGCCAGCCGCTTTCACACTGAAGCTTTCTTT
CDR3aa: CASRFHTEAFF

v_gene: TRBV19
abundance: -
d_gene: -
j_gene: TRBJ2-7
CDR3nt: TGTGCCAGCAGAGCGGGCGGAGGGGGCGAGCAGTACTTC
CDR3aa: CASRAGGGGEQYF

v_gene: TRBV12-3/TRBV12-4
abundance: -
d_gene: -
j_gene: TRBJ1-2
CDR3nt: TGTGCCAGCAGTCCCCTGGGGGGTGGGGGGATCCATGGCTACACCTTC
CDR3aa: CASSPLGGGGIHGYTF

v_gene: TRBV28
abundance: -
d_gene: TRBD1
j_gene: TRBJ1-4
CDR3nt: TGTGCCAGCACTCCGGACAGGGAAAAACTGTTTTTT
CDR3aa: CASTPDREKLFF

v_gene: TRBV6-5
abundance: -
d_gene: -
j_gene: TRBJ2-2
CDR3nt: TGTGCCAGCACCCGGACAGCGAACACCGGGGAGCTGTTTTTT
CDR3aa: CASTRTANTGELFF

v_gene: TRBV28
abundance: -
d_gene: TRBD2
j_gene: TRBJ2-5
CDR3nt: TGTGCCAGCAGCGAATATCTCAAGCGGGGGAGGTACCAAGAGACCCAGTACTTC
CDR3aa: CASSEYLKRGRYQETQYF

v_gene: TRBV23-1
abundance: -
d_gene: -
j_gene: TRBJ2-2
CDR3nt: TGCGCCAGCAGTCTAAGTGGTCGTGCGGAGGCGAACACCGGGGAGCTGTTTTTT
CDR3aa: CASSLSGRAEANTGELFF

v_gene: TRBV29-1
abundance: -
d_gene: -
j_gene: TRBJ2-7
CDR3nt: TGCAGCGTGGGTTGGACGGACACCTACGAGCAGTACTTC
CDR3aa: CSVGWTDTYEQYF

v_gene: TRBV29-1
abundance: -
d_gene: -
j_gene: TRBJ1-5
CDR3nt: TGCAGCGTTGAAGTTGGGTCGGGTCAGCCCCAGCATTTT
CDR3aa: CSVEVGSGQPQHF

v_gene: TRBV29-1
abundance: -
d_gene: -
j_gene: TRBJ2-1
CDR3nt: TGCAGCGTTGAAGGGCAGGACAATGAGCAGTTCTTC
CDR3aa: CSVEGQDNEQFF

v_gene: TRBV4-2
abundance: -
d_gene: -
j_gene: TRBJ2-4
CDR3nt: TGTGCCAGCAGCCAGGCAGCAATAGCCAAAAACATTCAGTACTTC
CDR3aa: CASSQAAIAKNIQYF

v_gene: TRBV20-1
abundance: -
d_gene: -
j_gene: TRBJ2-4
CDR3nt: TGCAGTGCAAAAAACAGGGAGCAAAACATTCAGTACTTC
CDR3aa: CSAKNREQNIQYF

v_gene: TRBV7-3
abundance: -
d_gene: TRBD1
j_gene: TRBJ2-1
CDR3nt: TGTGCCAGCAGCTCTATCCCGGGACAGGTGGGGAATGAGCAGTTCTTC
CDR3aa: CASSSIPGQVGNEQFF

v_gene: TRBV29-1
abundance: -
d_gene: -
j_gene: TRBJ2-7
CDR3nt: TGCAGCGTTATCGTGGCGTATTCCTACGAGCAGTACTTC
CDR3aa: CSVIVAYSYEQYF

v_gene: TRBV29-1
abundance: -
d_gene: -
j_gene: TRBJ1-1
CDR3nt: TGCAGCGTAAGTGGGGGATCTTGGACTGAAGCTTTCTTT
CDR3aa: CSVSGGSWTEAFF

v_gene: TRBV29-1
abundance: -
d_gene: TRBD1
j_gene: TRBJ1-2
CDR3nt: TGCAGCGTTCCTGGACAGGCCTTCGGTGGCTACACCTTC
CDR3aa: CSVPGQAFGGYTF

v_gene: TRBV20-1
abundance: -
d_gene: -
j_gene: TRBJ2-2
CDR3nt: TGCAGTGCCCCCTCGGGACGGTCCGGCGGGGAGCTGTTTTTT
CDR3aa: CSAPSGRSGGELFF

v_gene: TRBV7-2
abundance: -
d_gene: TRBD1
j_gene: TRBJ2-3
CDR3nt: TGTGCCAGCATCCGGGACAGCCTCACAGATACGCAGTATTTT
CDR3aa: CASIRDSLTDTQYF

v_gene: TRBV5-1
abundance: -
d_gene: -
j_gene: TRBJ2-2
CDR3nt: TGCGCCAGCAGCTTGGTCGGCGGGGAGCTGTTTTTT
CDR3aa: CASSLVGGELFF

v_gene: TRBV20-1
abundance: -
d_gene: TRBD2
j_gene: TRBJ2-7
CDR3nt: TGCAGTGCTAGACTTAGCGGGAGGGGAACCTACGAGCAGTACTTC
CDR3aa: CSARLSGRGTYEQYF

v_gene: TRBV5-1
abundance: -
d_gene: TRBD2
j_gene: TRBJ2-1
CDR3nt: TGCGCCAGCAGCCCCCCTCTAGCGGGGGGGCTCAATGAGCAGTTCTTC
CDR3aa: CASSPPLAGGLNEQFF

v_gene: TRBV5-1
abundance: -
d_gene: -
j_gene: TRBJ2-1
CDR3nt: TGCGCCAGCAGCCTTTTCTCCCCCCAGAATGAGCAGTTCTTC
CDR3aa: CASSLFSPQNEQFF

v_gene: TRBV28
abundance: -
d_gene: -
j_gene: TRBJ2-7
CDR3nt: TGTGCCAGCAGTTTACGCTTCAACGAGCAGTACTTC
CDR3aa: CASSLRFNEQYF

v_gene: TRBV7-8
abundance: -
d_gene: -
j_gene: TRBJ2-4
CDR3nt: TGTGCCAGCAGCTTAGAGAAGGGGGACATTCAGTACTTC
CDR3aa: CASSLEKGDIQYF

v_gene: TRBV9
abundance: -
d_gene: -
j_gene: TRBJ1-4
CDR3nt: TGTGCCAGCAGCGATGGGGGTTTCGGAGAAAAACTGTTTTTT
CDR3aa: CASSDGGFGEKLFF

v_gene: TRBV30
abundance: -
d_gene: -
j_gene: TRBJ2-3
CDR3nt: TGTGCCTGGAGTGGACTCGGTGGGACCGCAGATACGCAGTATTTT
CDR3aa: CAWSGLGGTADTQYF

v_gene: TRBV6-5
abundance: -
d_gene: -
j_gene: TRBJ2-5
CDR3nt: TGTGCCAGCCGCCTCGGGGCCCTTAGAGAGACCCAGTACTTC
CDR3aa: CASRLGALRETQYF

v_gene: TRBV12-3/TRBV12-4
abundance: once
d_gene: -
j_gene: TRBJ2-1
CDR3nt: TGTGCCAGCATCTTGACTAATGAGCAGTTCTTC
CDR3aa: CASILTNEQFF

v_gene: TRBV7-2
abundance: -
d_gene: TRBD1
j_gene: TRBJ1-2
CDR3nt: TGTGCCAGCAGCTTAGCAACAGGGGGCGCCGTCCCCTATGGCTACACCTTC
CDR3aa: CASSLATGGAVPYGYTF

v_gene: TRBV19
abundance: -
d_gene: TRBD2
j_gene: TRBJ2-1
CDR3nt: TGTGCCAGTAGTAGCGGGAGTACATACAATGAGCAGTTCTTC
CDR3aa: CASSSGSTYNEQFF

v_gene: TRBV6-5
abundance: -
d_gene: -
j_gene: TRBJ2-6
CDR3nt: TGTGCCAGCAGTTCATCAGGCTCTGGGGCCAACGTCCTGACTTTC
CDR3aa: CASSSSGSGANVLTF

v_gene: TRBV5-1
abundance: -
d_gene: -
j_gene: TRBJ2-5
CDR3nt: TGCGCCAGCAGGAGCCACCAAGAGACCCAGTACTTC
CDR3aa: CASRSHQETQYF

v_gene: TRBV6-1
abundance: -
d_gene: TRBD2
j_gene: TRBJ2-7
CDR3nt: TGTGCCAGCAGTGAGACTAGCGGACTAACCTACGAGCAGTACTTC
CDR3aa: CASSETSGLTYEQYF

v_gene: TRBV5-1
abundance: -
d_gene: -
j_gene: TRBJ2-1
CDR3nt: TGCGCCAGCAGCTTTGGAGGGCCCAACAATGAGCAGTTCTTC
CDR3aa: CASSFGGPNNEQFF

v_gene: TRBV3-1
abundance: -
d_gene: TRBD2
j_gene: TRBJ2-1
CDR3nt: TGTGCCAGCAGCCAAGAGGGAGGGACGACGGATGAGCAGTTCTTC
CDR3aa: CASSQEGGTTDEQFF